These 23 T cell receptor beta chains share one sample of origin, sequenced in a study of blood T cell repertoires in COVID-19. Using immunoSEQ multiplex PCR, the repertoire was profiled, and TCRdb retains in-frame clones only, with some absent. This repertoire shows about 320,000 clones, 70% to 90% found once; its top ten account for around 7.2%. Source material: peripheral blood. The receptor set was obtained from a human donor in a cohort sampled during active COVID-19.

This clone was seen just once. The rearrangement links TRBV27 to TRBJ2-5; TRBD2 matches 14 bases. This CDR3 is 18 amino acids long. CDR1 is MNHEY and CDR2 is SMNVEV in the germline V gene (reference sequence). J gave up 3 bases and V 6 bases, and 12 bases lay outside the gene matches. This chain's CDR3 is CASSLAPRLAGGKETQYF. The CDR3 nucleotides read TGTGCCAGCAGCCTGGCCCCAAGACTAGCGGGGGGGAAAGAGACCCAGTACTTC.

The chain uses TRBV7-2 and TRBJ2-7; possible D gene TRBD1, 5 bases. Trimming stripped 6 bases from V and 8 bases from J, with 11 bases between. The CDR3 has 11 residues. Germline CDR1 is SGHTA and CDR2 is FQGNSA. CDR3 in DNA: TGTGCCAGCAGTCACGACAGCCAGCAGTACTTC. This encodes CASSHDSQQYF.

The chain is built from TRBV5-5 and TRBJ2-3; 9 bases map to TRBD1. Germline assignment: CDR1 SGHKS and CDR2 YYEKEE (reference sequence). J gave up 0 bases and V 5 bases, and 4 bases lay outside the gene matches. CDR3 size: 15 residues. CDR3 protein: CASRRTGVSTDTQYF. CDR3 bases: TGTGCCAGCAGGCGGACAGGGGTGAGCACAGATACGCAGTATTTT.

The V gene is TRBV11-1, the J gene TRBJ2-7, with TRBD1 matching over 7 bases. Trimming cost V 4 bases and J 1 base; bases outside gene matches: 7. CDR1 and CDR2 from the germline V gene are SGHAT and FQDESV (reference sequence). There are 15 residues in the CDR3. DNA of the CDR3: TGTGCCAGCAGCTACCGGCAGGGGGTATCCTACGAGCAGTACTTC. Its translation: CASSYRQGVSYEQYF.

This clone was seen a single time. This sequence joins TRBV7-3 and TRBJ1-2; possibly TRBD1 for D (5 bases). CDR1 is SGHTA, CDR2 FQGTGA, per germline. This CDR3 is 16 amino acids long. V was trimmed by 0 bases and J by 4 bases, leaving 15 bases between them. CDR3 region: CASSLTGGGFSYGYTF. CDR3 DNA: TGTGCCAGCAGCTTAACCGGGGGAGGGTTTTCCTATGGCTACACCTTC.

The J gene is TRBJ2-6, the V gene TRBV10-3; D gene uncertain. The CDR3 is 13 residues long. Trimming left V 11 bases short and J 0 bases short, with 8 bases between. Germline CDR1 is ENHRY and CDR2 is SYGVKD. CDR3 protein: CAFRVSGANVLTF. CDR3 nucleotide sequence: TGTGCCTTTCGGGTCTCTGGGGCCAACGTCCTGACTTTC.

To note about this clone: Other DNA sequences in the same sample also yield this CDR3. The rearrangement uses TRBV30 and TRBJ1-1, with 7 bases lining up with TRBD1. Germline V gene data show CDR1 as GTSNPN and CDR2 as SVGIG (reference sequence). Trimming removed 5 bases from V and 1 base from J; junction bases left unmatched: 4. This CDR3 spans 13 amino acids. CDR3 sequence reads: CAWSRQGNTEAFF. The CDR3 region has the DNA TGTGCCTGGTCCCGACAGGGGAACACTGAAGCTTTCTTT.

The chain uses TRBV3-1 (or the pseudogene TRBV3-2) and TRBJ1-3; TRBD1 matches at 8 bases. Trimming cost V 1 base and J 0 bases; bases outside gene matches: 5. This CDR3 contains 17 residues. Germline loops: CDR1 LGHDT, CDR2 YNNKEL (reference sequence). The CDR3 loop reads CASSQAGQGSSGNTIYF. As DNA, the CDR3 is TGTGCCAGCAGCCAAGCCGGACAGGGAAGCTCTGGAAACACCATATATTTT.

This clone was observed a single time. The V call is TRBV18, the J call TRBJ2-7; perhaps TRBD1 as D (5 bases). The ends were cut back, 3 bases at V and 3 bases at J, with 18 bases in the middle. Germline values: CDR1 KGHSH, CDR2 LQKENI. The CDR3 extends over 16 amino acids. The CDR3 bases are TGTGCCAGCTCACCGCCTAGTAGGGGTCGGAACTACGAGCAGTACTTC. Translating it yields CASSPPSRGRNYEQYF. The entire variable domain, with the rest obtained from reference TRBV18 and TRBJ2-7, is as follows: NAGVMQNPRHLVRRRGQEARLRCSPMKGHSHVYWYRQLPEEGLKFMVYLQKENIIDESGMPKERFSAEFPKEGPSILRIQQVVRGDSAAYFCASSPPSRGRNYEQYFGPGTRLTVT.

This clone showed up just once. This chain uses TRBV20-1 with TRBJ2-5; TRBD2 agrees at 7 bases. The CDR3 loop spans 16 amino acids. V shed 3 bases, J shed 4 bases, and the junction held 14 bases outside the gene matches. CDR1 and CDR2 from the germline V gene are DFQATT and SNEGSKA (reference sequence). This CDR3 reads CSASPATSGVAETQYF. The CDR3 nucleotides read TGCAGTGCTAGTCCCGCAACCAGCGGGGTCGCAGAGACCCAGTACTTC.

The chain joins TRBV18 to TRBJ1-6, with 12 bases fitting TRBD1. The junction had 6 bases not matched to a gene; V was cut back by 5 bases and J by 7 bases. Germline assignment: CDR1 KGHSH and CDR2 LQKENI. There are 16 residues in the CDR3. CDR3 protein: CASSDWDRGPNSPLHF. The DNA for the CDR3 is TGTGCCAGCTCAGACTGGGACAGGGGGCCGAATTCACCCCTCCACTTT. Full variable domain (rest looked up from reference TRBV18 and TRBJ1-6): NAGVMQNPRHLVRRRGQEARLRCSPMKGHSHVYWYRQLPEEGLKFMVYLQKENIIDESGMPKERFSAEFPKEGPSILRIQQVVRGDSAAYFCASSDWDRGPNSPLHFGNGTRLTVT.

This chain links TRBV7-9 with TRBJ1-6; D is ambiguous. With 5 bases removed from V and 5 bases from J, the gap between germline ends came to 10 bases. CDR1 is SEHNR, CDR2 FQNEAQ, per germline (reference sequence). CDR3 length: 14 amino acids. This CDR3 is CASSPRADNSPLHF. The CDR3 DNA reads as TGTGCCAGCAGCCCGCGGGCCGATAATTCACCCCTCCACTTT.

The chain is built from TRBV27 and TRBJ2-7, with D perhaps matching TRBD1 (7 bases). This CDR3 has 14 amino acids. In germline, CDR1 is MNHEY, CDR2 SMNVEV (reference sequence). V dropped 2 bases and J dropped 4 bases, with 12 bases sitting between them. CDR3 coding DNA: TGTGCCAGCAGTTTAGCCGCAGGGGGGTACGAGCAGTACTTC. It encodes CASSLAAGGYEQYF.

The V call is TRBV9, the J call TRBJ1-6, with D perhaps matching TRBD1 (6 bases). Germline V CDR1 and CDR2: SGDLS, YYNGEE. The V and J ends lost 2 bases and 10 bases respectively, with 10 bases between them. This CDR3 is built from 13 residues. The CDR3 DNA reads TGTGCCAGCAGCGTCCAGGGGCTATCACCCCTCCACTTT. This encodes CASSVQGLSPLHF.

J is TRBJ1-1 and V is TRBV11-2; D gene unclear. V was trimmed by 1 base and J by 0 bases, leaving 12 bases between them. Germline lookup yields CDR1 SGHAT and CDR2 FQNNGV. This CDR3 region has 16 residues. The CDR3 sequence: CASSLAQQLMNTEAFF. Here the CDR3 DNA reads TGTGCCAGCAGCTTAGCCCAACAGCTCATGAACACTGAAGCTTTCTTT.

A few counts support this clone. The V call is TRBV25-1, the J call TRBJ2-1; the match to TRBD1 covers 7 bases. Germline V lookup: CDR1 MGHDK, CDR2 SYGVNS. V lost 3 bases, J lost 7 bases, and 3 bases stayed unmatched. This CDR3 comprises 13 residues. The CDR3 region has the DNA TGTGCCAGCAGTGAGACAGGGCTGAATGAGCAGTTCTTC. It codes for CASSETGLNEQFF.

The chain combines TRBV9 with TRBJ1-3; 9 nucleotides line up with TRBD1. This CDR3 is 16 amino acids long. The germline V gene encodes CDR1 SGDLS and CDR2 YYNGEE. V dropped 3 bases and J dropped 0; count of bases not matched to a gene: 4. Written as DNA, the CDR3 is TGTGCCAGCAGCGCCCGGACAGGGGACTCTGGAAACACCATATATTTT. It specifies CASSARTGDSGNTIYF.

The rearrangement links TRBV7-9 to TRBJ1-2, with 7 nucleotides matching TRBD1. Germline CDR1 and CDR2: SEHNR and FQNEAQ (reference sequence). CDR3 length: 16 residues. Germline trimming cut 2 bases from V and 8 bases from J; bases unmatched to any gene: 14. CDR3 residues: CASSLFEAEGARGYTF. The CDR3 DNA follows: TGTGCCAGCAGCTTATTTGAGGCGGAGGGGGCCAGAGGCTACACCTTC.

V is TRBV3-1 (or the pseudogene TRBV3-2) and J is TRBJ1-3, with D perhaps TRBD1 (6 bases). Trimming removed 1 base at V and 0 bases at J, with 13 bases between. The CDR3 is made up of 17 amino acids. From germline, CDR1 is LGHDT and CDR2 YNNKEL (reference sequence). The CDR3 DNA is TGTGCCAGCAGCCAAGGGACAGTGGAAAGCTCTGGAAACACCATATATTTT. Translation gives CASSQGTVESSGNTIYF.

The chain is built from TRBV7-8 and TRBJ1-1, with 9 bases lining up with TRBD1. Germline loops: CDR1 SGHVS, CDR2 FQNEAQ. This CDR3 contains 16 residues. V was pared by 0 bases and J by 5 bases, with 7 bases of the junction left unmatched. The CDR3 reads CASSLADGTGLTEAFF. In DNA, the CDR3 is TGTGCCAGCAGCTTAGCCGACGGGACAGGGTTGACTGAAGCTTTCTTT. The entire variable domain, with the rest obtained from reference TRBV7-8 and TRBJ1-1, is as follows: GAGVSQSPRYKVAKRGQDVALRCDPISGHVSLFWYQQALGQGPEFLTYFQNEAQLDKSGLPSDRFFAERPEGSVSTLKIQRTQQEDSAVYLCASSLADGTGLTEAFFGQGTRLTVV.

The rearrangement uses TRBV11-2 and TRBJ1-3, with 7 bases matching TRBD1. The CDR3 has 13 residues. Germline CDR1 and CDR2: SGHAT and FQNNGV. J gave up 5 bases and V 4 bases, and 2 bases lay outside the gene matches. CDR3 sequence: CASSWGQRNTIYF. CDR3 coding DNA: TGTGCCAGCAGCTGGGGACAGCGAAACACCATATATTTT. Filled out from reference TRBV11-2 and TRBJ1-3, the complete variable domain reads EAGVAQSPRYKIIEKRQSVAFWCNPISGHATLYWYQQILGQGPKLLIQFQNNGVVDDSQLPKDRFSAERLKGVDSTLKIQPAKLEDSAVYLCASSWGQRNTIYFGEGSWLTVV.

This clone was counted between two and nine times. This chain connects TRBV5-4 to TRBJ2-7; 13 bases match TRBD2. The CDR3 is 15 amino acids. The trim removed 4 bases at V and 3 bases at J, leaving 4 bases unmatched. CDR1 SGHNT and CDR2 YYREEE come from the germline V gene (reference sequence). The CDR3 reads CASSIGLAGDYEQYF. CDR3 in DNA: TGTGCCAGCAGCATTGGACTAGCGGGGGACTACGAGCAGTACTTC.

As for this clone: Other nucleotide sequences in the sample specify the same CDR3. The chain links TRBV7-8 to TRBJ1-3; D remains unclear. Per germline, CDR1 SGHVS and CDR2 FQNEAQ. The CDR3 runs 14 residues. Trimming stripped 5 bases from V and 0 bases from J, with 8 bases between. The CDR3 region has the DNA TGTGCCAGCAGCCCAGGTACCTCTGGAAACACCATATATTTT. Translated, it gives CASSPGTSGNTIYF.